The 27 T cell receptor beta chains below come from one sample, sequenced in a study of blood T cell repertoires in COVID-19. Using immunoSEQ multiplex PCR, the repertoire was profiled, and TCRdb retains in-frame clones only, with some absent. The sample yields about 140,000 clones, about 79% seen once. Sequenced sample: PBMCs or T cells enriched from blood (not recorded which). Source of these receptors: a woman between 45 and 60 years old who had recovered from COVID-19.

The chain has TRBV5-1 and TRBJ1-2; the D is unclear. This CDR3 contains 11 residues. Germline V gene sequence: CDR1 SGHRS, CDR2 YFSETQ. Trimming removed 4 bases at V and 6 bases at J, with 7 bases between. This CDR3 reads CASSPGDGYTF. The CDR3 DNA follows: TGCGCCAGCAGCCCAGGTGATGGCTACACCTTC. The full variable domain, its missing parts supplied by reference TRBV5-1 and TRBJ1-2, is KAGVTQTPRYLIKTRGQQVTLSCSPISGHRSVSWYQQTPGQGLQFLFEYFSETQRNKGNFPGRFSGRQFSNSRSEMNVSTLELGDSALYLCASSPGDGYTFGSGTRLTVV.

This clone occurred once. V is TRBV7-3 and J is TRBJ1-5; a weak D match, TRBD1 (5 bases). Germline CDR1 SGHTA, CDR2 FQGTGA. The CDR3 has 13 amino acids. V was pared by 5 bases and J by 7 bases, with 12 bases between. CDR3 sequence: CASSMQGGQPQHF. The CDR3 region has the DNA TGTGCCAGCAGCATGCAGGGTGGCCAGCCCCAGCATTTT.

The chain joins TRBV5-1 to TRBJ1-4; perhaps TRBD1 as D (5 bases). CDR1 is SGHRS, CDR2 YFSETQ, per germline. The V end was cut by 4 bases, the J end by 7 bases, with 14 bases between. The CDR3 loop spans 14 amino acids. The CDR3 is CASSPTQQGEKLFF. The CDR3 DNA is TGCGCCAGCAGCCCCACGCAGCAGGGTGAAAAACTGTTTTTT.

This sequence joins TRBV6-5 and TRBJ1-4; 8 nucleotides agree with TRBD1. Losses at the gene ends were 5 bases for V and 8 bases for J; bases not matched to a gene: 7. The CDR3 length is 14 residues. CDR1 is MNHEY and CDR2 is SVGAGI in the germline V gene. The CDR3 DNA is TGTGCCAGCAGTCGGACAGGGAGTGGGGAAAAACTGTTTTTT. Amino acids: CASSRTGSGEKLFF.

As DNA, the CDR3 is TGTGCCAGCAGCTTAGCCCCCGACTCTAATGAAAAACTGTTTTTT. Translating gives CASSLAPDSNEKLFF. The J gene is TRBJ1-4, the V gene TRBV7-2; the D is unclear. With 0 bases removed from V and 3 bases from J, the gap between germline ends came to 8 bases. CDR3 length equals 15 residues. Germline V CDR1 and CDR2: SGHTA, FQGNSA.

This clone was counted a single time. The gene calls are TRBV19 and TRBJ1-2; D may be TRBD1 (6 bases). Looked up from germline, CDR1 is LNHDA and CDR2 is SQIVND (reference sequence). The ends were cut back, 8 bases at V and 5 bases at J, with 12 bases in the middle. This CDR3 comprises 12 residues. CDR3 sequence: CASAGQQYGYTF. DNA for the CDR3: TGTGCCAGTGCCGGACAGCAATATGGCTACACCTTC.

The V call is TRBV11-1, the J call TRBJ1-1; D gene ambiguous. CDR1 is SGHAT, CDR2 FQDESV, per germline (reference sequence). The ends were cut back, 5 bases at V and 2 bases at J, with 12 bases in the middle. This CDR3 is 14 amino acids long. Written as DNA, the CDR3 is TGTGCCAGCAGCACCCGGGTCTACAACACTGAAGCTTTCTTT. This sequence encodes CASSTRVYNTEAFF.

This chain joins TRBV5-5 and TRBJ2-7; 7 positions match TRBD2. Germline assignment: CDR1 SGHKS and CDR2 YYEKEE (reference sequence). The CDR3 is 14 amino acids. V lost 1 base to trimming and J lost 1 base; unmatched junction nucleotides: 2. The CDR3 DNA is TGTGCCAGCAGCTTGACTAGCGTGTCCTACGAGCAGTACTTC. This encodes CASSLTSVSYEQYF.

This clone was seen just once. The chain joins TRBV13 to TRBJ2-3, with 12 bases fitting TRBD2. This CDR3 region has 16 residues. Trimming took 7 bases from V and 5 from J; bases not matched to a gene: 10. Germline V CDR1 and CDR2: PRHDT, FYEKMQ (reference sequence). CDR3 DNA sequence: TGTGCCAGCATCCCCCTAGCGGGGGGGAGTGGAGATACGCAGTATTTT. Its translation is CASIPLAGGSGDTQYF.

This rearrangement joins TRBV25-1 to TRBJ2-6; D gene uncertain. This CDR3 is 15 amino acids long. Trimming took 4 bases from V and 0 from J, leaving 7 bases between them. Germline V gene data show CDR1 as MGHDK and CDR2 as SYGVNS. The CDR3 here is CASSGRLSGANVLTF. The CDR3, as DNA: TGTGCCAGCAGTGGAAGACTCTCTGGGGCCAACGTCCTGACTTTC.

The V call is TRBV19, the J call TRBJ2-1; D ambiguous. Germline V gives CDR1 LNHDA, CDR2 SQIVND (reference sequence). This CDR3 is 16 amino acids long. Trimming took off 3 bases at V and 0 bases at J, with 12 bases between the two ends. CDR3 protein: CASSIRDFTSYNEQFF. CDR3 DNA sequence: TGTGCCAGTAGTATCCGAGATTTCACCTCCTACAATGAGCAGTTCTTC.

In DNA, the CDR3 is TGTGCCAGCAGTGAAGCGGCAGGCCCCTCTGGAAACACCATATATTTT. Translated, it gives CASSEAAGPSGNTIYF. The rearrangement uses TRBV6-1 and TRBJ1-3; D uncertain. CDR1 and CDR2 (germline): MNHNS, SASEGT. V was clipped by 0 bases and J by 0 bases, with 9 bases between them. This CDR3 has 16 residues.

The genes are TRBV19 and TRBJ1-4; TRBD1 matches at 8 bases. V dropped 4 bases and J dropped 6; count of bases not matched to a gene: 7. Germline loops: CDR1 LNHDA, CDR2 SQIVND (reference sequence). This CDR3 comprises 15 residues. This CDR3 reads CASSTSGGRDEKLFF. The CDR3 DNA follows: TGTGCCAGTAGTACCTCAGGGGGCCGGGATGAAAAACTGTTTTTT.

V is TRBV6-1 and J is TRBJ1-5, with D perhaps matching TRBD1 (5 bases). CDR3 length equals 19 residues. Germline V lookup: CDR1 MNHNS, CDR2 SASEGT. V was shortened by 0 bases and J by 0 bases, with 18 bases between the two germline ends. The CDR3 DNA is TGTGCCAGCAGTGAAGCTGATTGGACAACAACATATAGCAATCAGCCCCAGCATTTT. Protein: CASSEADWTTTYSNQPQHF.

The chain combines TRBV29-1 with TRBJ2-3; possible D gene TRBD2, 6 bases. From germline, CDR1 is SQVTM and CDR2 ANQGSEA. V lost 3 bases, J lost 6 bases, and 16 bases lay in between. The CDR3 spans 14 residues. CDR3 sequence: CSVDPRRGFDTQYF. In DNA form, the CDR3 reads TGCAGCGTTGACCCTAGACGGGGGTTCGATACGCAGTATTTT.

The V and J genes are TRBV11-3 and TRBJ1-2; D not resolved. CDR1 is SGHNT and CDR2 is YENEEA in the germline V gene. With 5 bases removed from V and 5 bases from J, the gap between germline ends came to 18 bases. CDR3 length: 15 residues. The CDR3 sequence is CASSHPPTREYGYTF. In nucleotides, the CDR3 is TGTGCCAGCAGCCACCCCCCGACCCGGGAATATGGCTACACCTTC.

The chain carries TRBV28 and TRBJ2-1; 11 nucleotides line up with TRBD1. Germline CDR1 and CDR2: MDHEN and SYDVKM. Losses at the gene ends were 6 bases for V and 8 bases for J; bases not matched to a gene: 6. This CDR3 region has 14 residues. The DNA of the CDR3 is TGTGCCAGCAGCTTGGGACAGGGGGGCGATGAGCAGTTCTTC. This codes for CASSLGQGGDEQFF.

As DNA, the CDR3 is TGTGCCAGCAGTTTTGGGCCTCACGCGTGGGAGACCCAGTACTTC. Protein sequence: CASSFGPHAWETQYF. The rearrangement uses TRBV6-5 and TRBJ2-5; D ambiguous. Trimming shortened V by 4 bases and J by 5 bases, and 17 bases separated the two germline ends. This CDR3 is 15 amino acids long. Germline loops: CDR1 MNHEY, CDR2 SVGAGI.

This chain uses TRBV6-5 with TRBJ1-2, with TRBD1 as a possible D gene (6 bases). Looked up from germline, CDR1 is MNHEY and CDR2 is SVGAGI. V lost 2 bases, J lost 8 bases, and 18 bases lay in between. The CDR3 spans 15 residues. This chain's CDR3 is CASSYHDRSPKGYTF. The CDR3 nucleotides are TGTGCCAGCAGTTACCACGACAGGTCCCCTAAGGGCTACACCTTC.

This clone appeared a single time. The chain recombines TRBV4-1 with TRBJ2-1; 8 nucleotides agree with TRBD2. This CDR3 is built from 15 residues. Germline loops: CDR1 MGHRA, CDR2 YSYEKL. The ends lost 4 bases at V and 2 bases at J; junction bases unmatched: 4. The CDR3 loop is CASSRTSGPYNEQFF. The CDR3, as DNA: TGCGCCAGCAGCCGAACTAGCGGACCCTACAATGAGCAGTTCTTC.

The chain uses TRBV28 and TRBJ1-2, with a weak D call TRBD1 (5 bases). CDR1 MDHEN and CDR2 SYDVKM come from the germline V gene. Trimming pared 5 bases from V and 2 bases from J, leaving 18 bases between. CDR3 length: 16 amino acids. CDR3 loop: CASSPWARGGNYGYTF. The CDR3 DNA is TGTGCCAGCAGTCCCTGGGCGAGGGGAGGGAACTATGGCTACACCTTC.

CDR3 DNA: TGTGCCAGCAGTGAAGGGACTAGCGGGCACACAGATACGCAGTATTTT. Its translation: CASSEGTSGHTDTQYF. The V and J genes are TRBV25-1 and TRBJ2-3, with TRBD2 identical over 12 bases. V lost 2 bases and J lost 2; bases outside the gene matches: 2. The CDR3 runs 16 residues. CDR1 is MGHDK and CDR2 is SYGVNS in the germline V gene.

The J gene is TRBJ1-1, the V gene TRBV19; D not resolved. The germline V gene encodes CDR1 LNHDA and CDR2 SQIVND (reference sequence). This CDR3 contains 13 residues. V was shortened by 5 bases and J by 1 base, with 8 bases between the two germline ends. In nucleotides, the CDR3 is TGTGCCAGTAGTCAGACTGCGAACACTGAAGCTTTCTTT. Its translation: CASSQTANTEAFF.

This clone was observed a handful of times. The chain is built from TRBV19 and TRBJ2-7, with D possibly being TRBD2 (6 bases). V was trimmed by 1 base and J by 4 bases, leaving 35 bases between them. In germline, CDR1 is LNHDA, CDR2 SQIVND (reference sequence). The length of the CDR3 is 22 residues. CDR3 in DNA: TGTGCCAGTAGTATAGTTGGAGTCCCCTTTCGCCCTTGGAGGAGGGGATTTTACGAGCAGTACTTC. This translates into CASSIVGVPFRPWRRGFYEQYF. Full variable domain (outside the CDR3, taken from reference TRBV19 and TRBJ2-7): DGGITQSPKYLFRKEGQNVTLSCEQNLNHDAMYWYRQDPGQGLRLIYYSQIVNDFQKGDIAEGYSVSREKKESFPLTVTSAQKNPTAFYLCASSIVGVPFRPWRRGFYEQYFGPGTRLTVT.

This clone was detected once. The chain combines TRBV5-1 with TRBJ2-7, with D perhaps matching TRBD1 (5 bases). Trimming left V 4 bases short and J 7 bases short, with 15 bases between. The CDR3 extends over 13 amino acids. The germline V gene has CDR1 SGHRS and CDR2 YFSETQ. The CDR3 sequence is CASSGQGSVEQYF. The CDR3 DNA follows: TGCGCCAGCAGCGGCCAGGGCTCGGTTGAGCAGTACTTC.

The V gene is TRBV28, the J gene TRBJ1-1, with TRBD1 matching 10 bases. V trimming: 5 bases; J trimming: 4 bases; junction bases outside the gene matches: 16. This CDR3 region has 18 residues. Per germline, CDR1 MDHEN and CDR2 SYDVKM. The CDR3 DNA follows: TGTGCCAGCAGTCCCTGGGGACAGGGGTCCGGACGGATCACTGAAGCTTTCTTT. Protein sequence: CASSPWGQGSGRITEAFF.

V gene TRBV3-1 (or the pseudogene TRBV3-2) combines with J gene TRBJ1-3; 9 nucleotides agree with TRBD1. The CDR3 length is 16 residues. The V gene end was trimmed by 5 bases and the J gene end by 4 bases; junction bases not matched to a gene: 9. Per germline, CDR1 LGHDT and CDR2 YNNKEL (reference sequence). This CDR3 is CASSSTGGAEGNTIYF. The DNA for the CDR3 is TGTGCCAGCAGCAGTACAGGGGGCGCGGAAGGAAACACCATATATTTT.